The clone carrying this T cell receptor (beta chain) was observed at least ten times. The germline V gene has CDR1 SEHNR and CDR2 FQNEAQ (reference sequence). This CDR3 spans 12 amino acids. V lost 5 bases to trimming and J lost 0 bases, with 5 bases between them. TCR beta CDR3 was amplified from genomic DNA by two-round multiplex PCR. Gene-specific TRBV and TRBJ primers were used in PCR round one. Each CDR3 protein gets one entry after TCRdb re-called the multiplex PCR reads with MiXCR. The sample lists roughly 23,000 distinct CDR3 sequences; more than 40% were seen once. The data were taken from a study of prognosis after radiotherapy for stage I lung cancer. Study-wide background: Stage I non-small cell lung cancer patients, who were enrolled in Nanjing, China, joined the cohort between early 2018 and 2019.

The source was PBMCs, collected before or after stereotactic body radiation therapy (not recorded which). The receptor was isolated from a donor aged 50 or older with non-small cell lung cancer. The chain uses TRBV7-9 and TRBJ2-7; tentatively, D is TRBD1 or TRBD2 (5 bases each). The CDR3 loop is CASSGTSYEQYF. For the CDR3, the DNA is TGTGCCAGCAGCGGGACCTCCTACGAGCAGTACTTC.